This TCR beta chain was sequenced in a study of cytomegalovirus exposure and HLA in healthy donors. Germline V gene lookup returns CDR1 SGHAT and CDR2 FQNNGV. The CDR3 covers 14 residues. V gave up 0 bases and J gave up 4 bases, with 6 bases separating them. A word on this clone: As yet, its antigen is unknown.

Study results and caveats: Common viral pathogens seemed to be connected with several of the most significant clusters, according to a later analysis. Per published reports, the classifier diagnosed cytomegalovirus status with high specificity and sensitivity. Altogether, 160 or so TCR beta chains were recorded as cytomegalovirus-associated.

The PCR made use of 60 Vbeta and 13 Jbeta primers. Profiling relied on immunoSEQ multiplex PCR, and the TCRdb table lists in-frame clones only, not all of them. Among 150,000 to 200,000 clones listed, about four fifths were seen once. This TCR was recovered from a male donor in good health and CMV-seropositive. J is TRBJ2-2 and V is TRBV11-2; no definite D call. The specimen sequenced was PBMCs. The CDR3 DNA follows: TGTGCCAGCAGCTTAGATGTTATCACCGGGGAGCTGTTTTTT. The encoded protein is CASSLDVITGELFF.